This entry features one TCR beta chain sequence. Its antigen remains unidentified. No base-level quality is on record; no much larger clone is a single base apart. Sequences SGDLS (CDR1) and YYNGEE (CDR2) are obtained from the germline V gene. The CDR3, cysteine through phenylalanine, is 13 amino acids long. Here the CDR3 DNA is all that survives: 39 bases in frame from base 1. The junction shows trimming of 0 bases on V and 10 bases on J, and the gene matches do not reach 4 bases of it. The sample originates from a study of cytomegalovirus exposure and HLA in healthy donors (dated by TCRdb to between 2016 and 2019). Broadly, across the study: An earlier analysis of 587 of the donors reported about 280 Gb of sequence data and around 110 million unique TCR beta sequences obtained from approximately 180 million T cells. Approximately 330 gigabases of sequencing data and 75 million to 85 million unique TCR sequences made up an early release that covered 640 HLA-typed donors. Among the roughly 400 genotyped donors, about 85% belonged to the genetic ancestry cluster associated with self-reported Caucasian donors. The study aimed to test whether cataloging public T cell receptors could reveal signatures of past pathogen exposure. The study used immunosequencing to profile the T cell repertoires of around 600 subjects and linked those repertoires to cytomegalovirus serostatus. Along with the approximately 650-subject first cohort, a separate validation cohort of over a hundred different subjects was used. To predict cytomegalovirus infection status, the study combined high-throughput TCR immunosequencing, statistical association of individual TCRs with disease status, and machine learning. In a later analysis, previously published TCR beta repertoires from 500 to 750 donors were re-analyzed and high-resolution HLA genotyping was added so that TCR occurrence patterns could be studied. The later analysis used no new phenotypic data to find candidate immune exposures, relying instead on TCR beta sequences and their occurrence across donors. An earlier analysis of several hundred of the donors applied high-throughput TCR beta sequencing to assess whether each TCR beta V gene segment acted as functional or pseudogenic. Donor age, sex, ethnicity and CMV serostatus were collected together with the repertoire data. A later genetic analysis took genome-wide SNP genotypes for about three fifths of the roughly 700 donors and used that subset as a discovery cohort. All discovery cohort repertoires had been generated using a single sequencing platform. Class I and class II HLA loci were covered by the typing at four-digit resolution. Typing coverage varied by locus: about 620-630 donors for A, B, C, DRB1 and DQB1; approximately 520 for DQA1; more than 600 for DPA1; under 490 for DPB1. Because of strong linkage in the cohort, four to six DR-DQ haplotypes were treated as single units for association and clustering. Among several hundred genotyped donors of the cohort, an average of roughly 230,000 unique TCR beta nucleotide sequences was sequenced per donor, of which 15% to 20% were non-productive. Study-wide conclusions, independent of this receptor: When HLA alleles, especially DR and DQ, strongly co-occurred, attributing TCR associations to individual alleles was difficult. A later analysis found that HLA-associated TCR beta chains were more clonally expanded and had lower generation probabilities than equally common non-associated chains. The presence/absence analyses assumed that sequencing depth was roughly uniform across donors, and that assumption may not be true. In a later genetic analysis, a missense DCLRE1C variant was associated with V-gene and J-gene trimming of TCR beta chains, and the association was replicated in an independent cohort. A further reported finding was that TCR beta sequences accurately predicted the HLA-A and HLA-B alleles for most subjects in the first cohort. In both the original and validation cohorts, the classifier was reported to diagnose cytomegalovirus status with high specificity and sensitivity. According to a later analysis, parvovirus B19, influenza, CMV and Epstein-Barr virus appeared linked to several top co-occurrence clusters. According to a later analysis, most CMV-associated TCR beta chains appeared to be HLA-restricted, and the HLA associations seemed to be driven largely by CMV exposure. Across donors, most TCR sequences were observed very rarely, whereas some public TCRs were present in many individuals. A cluster of highly shared sequence variants was judged likely to be a technical artifact of the sequencing pipeline. The earlier analysis of about 600 of the donors excluded about 16 rarely observed V segments, including chromosome 9 orphons, because counts were too low. The study gave a list of some 150 TCR beta chains associated with cytomegalovirus. According to a later genetic analysis, donors in an Asian-associated ancestry cluster had fewer N-insertions in productive TCRs than the roughly 700-donor mean. In a later analysis, the rate of TCR association differed among HLA loci, with DRB1 alleles having the most associated TCRs and HLA-C alleles having the fewest. The only immune exposure information available for the cohort was CMV serostatus. Specific HLA alleles were associated with about 17,000 TCR beta sequences at a false discovery rate of 0.05 in a later analysis. Broadly in line with IMGT annotations, most TCR beta V segments showed up in productive rearrangements about 87% or about 30% of the time in an earlier analysis of approximately 600 of the donors. Correlated functional status among segregating V segments might be attributable to linkage disequilibrium, but an unknown experimental factor could not be ruled out. According to the authors, the approach could potentially be generalized to other disease states and immunological phenotypes. Only TCR beta chains were sequenced in this cohort, and the absence of alpha or paired-chain data limited detectable features. Some IMGT-functional V segments, including TRBV6-2 and TRBV6-3, could not be told apart with the 87-base-pair reads, so those segments were excluded. Because some donors lacked HLA typing at each locus, the association tests relied only on the typed subset. In vitro tests confirmed that a few of the cytomegalovirus-associated TCR beta chains recognize cytomegalovirus antigens.

Libraries came from the immunoSEQ multiplex PCR assay. For the multiplex PCR, a mixture combining 60 forward primers for TCR Vbeta segments and 13 reverse primers for TCR Jbeta segments was used. Amplification of the CDR3 region of rearranged TCR beta genes was performed with a multiplex PCR assay on genomic DNA. On the Illumina HiSeq System, the amplified TCR beta libraries were sequenced as 87-base-pair reads. On the authors' methods: A later analysis tallied 75 million to 85 million unique TCR beta chains across the 666 repertoires, and around 12 million of those chains were shared by two or more donors. Raw reads were error-corrected and collapsed into unique sequences by a nearest-neighbor algorithm in which closely related sequences were merged to remove PCR and sequencing errors. V, D and J gene segments were assigned by aligning CDR3 sequences to IMGT reference sequences. Each retained sequence needed at least a six-nucleotide match to both a V gene segment and a J gene segment. Rearrangements were classified as productive when the CDR3 lacked stop codons and remained in frame with V and J, and all other rearrangements were classified as non-productive. CDR3 was defined according to IMGT convention as the region running from the second conserved V-encoded cysteine to the conserved J-encoded phenylalanine. Sequences without an unambiguous match to a single V gene segment were excluded from the earlier analysis of several hundred of the donors. In an earlier analysis of some 590 of the donors, V segments were called functional above 56.7% productive rearrangements and were called segregating when the between-donor standard deviation exceeded 5%. To diagnose cytomegalovirus status from the catalog of TCR beta chain sequences, a statistical classification framework was built. In a later analysis, V and J genes were assigned by comparing TCR nucleotide sequences against IMGT/GENE-DB human TR gene sequences. The TCRdist pipeline was used in a later analysis to assign CDR3 sequences and most-parsimonious VDJ recombination scenarios. In a later analysis, each TCR beta chain was defined by its CDR3 amino acid sequence together with its V-gene family, and reads lacking a unique V-gene family were excluded. In a later analysis, some 600 highly shared, low-generation-probability nucleotide sequences were removed to address suspected cross-contamination and a sequencing artifact. A later analysis calculated a clonal expansion index for each public chain from normalized within-repertoire ranks of inferred template counts. In a later analysis, generation probabilities were computed using a VDJ recombination model fitted to out-of-frame rearrangements, and the results were checked against IGoR. Hypergeometric tests were used in a later analysis to score TCR-TCR, TCR-HLA and TCR-CMV co-occurrence, with a repertoire-size bias correction applied to the TCR pairs. A later analysis estimated false discovery rates by permuting HLA or CMV assignments 20 times. A later analysis grouped co-occurring TCRs with DBSCAN, adding TCRdist sequence similarity when clustering within HLA-allele-positive subsets. For co-occurrence clustering, repertoires with fewer than 30,000 or more than 120,000 public chains were excluded, along with a handful of repertoires with anomalous nucleotide sharing. The source is immuneACCESS, and TCRdb retained only in-frame sequences with V and J called. Part of the clones is not carried over; for the studies checked, unresolved V genes explain less than half of this, and the remainder is unexplained. Clone size and the V and J calls come from that table; the DNA yielded D and trimming. The sample table shows about 160,000 clones, and approximately 84% are seen once. 1.3% of the sample goes to the ten largest clones.

The cohort comprised hundreds of healthy bone marrow donors. At the time of sampling, all cohort members were nominally healthy, though unrecorded immune exposures were likely present. The donor tested CMV seropositive, placing the donor among the roughly 270 seropositive members of the cohort. Each donor provided a peripheral blood sample, and peripheral blood mononuclear cells were used for TCR beta sequencing. Genomic DNA was extracted from the blood cell samples with the Qiagen DNeasy Blood Extraction Kit. Specimen: PBMCs. Recombination connected TRBV9 to TRBJ2-5; TRBD2 fits 9 bases in the junction. The sequence derives from a man aged 45-65 years in good health and CMV-seropositive. The CDR3 corresponds to CASSVDSGRHQYF. The sequence in DNA is TGTGCCAGCAGCGTAGATAGCGGGAGACACCAGTACTTC.